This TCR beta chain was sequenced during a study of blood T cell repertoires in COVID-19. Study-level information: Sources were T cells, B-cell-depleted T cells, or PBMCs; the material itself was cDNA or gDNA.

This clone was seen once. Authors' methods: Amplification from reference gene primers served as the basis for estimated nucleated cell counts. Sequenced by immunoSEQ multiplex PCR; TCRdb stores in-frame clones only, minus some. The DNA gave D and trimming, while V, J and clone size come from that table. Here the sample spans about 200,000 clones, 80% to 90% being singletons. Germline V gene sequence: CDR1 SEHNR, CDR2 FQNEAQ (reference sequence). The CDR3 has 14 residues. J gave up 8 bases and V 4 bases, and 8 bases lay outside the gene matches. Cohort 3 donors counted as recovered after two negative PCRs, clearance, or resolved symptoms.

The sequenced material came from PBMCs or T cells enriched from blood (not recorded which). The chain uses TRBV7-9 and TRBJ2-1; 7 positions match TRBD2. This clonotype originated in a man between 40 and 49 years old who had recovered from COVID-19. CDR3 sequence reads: CASSSTGTKYEQFF. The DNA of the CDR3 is TGTGCCAGCAGCTCCACCGGGACTAAGTATGAGCAGTTCTTC.